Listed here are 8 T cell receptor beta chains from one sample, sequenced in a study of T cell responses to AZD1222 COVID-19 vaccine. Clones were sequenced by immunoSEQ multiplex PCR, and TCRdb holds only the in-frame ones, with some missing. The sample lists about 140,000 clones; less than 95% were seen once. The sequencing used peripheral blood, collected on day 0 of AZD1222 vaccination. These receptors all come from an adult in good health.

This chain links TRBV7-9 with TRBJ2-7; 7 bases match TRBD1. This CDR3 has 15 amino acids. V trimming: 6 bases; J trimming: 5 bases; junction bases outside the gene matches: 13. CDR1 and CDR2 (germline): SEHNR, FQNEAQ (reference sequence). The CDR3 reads CASSFPGQSFHEQYF. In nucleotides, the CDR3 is TGTGCCAGCAGTTTTCCGGGACAGTCCTTCCACGAGCAGTACTTC.

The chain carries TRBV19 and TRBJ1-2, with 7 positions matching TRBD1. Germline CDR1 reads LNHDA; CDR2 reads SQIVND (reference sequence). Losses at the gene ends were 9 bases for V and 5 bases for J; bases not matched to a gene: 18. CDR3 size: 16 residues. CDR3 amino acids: CASTDPGTEDLYGYTF. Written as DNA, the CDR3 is TGTGCCAGCACGGATCCAGGGACAGAAGATCTGTATGGCTACACCTTC.

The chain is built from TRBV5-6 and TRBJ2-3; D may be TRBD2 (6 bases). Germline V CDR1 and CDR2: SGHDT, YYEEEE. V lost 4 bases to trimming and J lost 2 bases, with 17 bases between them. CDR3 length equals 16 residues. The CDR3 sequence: CASSAEGRDPTDTQYF. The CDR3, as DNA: TGTGCCAGCAGCGCCGAGGGGCGGGACCCCACAGATACGCAGTATTTT.

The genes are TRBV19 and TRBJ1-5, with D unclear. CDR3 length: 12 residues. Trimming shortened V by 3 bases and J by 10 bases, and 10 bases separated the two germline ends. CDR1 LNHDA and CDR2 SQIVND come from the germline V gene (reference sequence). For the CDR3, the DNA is TGTGCCAGTAGTATTGTCGACGGTCCCCAGCATTTT. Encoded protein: CASSIVDGPQHF. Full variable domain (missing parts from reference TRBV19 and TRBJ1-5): DGGITQSPKYLFRKEGQNVTLSCEQNLNHDAMYWYRQDPGQGLRLIYYSQIVNDFQKGDIAEGYSVSREKKESFPLTVTSAQKNPTAFYLCASSIVDGPQHFGDGTRLSIL.

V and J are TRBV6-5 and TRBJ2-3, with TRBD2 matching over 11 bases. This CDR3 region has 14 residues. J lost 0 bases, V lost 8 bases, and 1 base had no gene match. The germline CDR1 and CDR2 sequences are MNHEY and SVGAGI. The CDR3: CASASGGSTDTQYF. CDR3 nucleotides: TGTGCCAGCGCTAGCGGGGGGAGCACAGATACGCAGTATTTT.

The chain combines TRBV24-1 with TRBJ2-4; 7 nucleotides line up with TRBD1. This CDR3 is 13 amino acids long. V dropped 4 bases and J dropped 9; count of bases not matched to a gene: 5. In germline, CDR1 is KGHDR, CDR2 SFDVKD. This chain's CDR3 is CATSETGAGIQYF. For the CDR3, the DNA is TGTGCCACCAGTGAAACAGGGGCAGGCATTCAGTACTTC.

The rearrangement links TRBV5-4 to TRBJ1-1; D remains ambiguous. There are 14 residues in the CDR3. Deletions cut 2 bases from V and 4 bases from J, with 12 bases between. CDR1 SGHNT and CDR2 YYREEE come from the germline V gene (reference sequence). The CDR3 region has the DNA TGTGCCAGCAGCTTAGGAGGGATGGCCACTGAAGCTTTCTTT. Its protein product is CASSLGGMATEAFF.

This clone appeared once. The CDR3 nucleotides read TGCGCCAGCAGCTTGGCCGGACAGGTTGGCTACACCTTC. This sequence encodes CASSLAGQVGYTF. V is TRBV5-1 and J is TRBJ1-2, with 7 bases identical to TRBD1. The CDR3 covers 13 residues. V shed 0 bases and J 7 bases; nucleotides not matched to a gene: 3. Germline-derived CDR1 and CDR2 are SGHRS and YFSETQ.